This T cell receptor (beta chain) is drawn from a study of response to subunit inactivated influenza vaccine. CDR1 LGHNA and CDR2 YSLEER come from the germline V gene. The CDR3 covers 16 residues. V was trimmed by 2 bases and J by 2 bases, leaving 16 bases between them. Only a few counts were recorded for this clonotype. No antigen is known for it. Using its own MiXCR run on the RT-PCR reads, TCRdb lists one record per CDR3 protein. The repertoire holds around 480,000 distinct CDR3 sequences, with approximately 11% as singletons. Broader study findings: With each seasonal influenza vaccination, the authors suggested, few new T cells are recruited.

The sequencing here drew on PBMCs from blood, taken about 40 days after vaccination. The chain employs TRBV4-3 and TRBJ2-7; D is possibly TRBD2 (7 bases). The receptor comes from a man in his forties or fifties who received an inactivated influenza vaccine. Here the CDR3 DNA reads TGCGCCAGCAGCCAATTGTGGGGGGGCCCACCCTACGAGCAGTACTTC. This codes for CASSQLWGGPPYEQYF.